This entry is about one TCR beta chain. Per the study methods: Estimation of nucleated cell counts relied on the amplification of reference gene primers. TCRdb's copy holds only in-frame clones and misses some; the assay was immunoSEQ multiplex PCR. The DNA gave D and trimming, while V, J and clone size come from that table. There are approximately 100,000 clones in the sample; 85% occur only once, and 1.5% to 2% lies in the top ten. Per germline, CDR1 SGHAT and CDR2 FQNNGV. The CDR3 contains 15 residues. V was clipped by 3 bases and J by 6 bases; unmatched bases: 5. The data are from a study of blood T cell repertoires in COVID-19. Turning to the study itself: The origin of the acute and convalescent COVID-19 samples was the United States, Italy and Spain. PBMCs, B-cell-depleted T cells, or T cells were the source of the cDNA or gDNA that made up the material.

The rearrangement links TRBV11-2 to TRBJ2-2, with 9 bases matching TRBD2. The TCR was taken from a woman in her 70s with active or convalescent COVID-19. Sequencing input: peripheral blood. The CDR3 region is CASSLGLAVSGELFF. DNA of the CDR3: TGTGCCAGCAGCTTGGGACTAGCAGTATCCGGGGAGCTGTTTTTT.